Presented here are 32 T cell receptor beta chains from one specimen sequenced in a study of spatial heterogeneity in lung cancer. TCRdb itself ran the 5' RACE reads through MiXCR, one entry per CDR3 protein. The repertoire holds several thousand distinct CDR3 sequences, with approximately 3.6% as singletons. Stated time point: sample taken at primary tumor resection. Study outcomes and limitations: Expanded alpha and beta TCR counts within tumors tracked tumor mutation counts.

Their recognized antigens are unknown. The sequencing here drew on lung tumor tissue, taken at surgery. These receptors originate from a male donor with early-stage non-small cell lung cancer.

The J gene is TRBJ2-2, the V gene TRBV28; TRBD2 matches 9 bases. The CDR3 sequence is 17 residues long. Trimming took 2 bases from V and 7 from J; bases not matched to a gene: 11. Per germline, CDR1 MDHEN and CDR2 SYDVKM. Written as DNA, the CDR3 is TGTGCCAGCAGTTTAGCTAGCGGGGAAAGGCTCGGCGGGGAGCTGTTTTTT. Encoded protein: CASSLASGERLGGELFF. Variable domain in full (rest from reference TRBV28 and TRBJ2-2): DVKVTQSSRYLVKRTGEKVFLECVQDMDHENMFWYRQDPGLGLRLIYFSYDVKMKEKGDIPEGYSVSREKKERFSLILESASTNQTSMYLCASSLASGERLGGELFFGEGSRLTVL.

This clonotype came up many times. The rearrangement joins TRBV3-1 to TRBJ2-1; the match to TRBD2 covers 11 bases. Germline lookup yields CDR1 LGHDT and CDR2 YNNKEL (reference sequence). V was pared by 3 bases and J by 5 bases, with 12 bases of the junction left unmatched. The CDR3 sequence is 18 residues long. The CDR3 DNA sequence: TGTGCCAGCAGCCACGATCTTCATAGCGGGGGGGCCCACAATGAGCAGTTCTTC. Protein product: CASSHDLHSGGAHNEQFF.

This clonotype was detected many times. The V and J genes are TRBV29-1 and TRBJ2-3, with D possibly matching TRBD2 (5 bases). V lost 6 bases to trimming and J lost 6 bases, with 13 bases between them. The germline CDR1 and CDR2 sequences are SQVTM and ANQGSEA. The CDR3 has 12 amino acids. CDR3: CSVKTSGDTQYF. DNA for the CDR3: TGCAGCGTGAAAACGTCGGGGGATACGCAGTATTTT.

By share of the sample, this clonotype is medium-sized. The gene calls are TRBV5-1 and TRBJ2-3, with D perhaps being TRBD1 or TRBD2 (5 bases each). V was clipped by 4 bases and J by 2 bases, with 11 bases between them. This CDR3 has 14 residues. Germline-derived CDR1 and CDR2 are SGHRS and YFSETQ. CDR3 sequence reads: CASSLGTFTDTQYF. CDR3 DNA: TGCGCCAGCAGCCTAGGGACCTTCACAGATACGCAGTATTTT.

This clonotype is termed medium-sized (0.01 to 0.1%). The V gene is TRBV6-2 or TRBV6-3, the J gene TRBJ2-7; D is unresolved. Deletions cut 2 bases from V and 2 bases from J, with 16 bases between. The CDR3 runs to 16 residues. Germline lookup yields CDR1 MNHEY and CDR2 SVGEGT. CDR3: CASSYGVPRIPYEQYF. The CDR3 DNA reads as TGTGCCAGCAGTTACGGGGTCCCAAGGATCCCCTACGAGCAGTACTTC.

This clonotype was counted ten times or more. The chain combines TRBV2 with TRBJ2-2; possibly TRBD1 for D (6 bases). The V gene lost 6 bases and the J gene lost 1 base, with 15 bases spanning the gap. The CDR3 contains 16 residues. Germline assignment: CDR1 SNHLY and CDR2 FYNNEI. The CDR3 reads CASSKNPGENTGELFF. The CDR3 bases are TGTGCCAGCAGCAAAAACCCAGGGGAGAACACCGGGGAGCTGTTTTTT.

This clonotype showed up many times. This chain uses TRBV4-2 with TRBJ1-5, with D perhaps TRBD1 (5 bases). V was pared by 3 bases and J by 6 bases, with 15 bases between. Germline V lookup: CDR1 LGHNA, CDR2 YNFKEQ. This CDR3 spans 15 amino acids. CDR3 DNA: TGTGCCAGCAGCCAGGGGGAGCAGGGAGTTCAGCCCCAGCATTTT. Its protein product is CASSQGEQGVQPQHF.

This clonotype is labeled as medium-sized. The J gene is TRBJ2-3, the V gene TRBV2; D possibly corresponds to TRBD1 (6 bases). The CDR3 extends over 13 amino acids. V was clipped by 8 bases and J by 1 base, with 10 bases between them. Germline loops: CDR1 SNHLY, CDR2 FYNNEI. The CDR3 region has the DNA TGTGCCAGCGGCCGGACAGGCACAGATACGCAGTATTTT. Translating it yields CASGRTGTDTQYF.

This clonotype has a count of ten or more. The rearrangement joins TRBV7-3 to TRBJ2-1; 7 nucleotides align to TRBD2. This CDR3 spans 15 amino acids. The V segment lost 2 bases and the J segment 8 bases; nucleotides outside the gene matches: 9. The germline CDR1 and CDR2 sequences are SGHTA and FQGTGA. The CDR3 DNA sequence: TGTGCCAGCAGCTTAGTGGGAGGGCCTCTGGATGAGCAGTTCTTC. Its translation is CASSLVGGPLDEQFF.

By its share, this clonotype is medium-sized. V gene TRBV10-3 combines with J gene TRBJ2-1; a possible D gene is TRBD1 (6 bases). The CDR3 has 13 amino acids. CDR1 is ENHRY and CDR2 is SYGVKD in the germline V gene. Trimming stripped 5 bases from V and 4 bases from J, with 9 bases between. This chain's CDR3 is CAISLDSYNEQFF. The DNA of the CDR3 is TGTGCCATCAGTTTGGACAGTTACAATGAGCAGTTCTTC.

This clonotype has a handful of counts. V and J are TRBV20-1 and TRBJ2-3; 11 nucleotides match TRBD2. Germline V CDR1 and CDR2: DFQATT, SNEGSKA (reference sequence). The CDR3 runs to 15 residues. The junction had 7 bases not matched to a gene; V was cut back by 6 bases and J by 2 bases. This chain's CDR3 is CSAALAGGPTDTQYF. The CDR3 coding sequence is TGCAGTGCCGCCTTAGCGGGAGGGCCCACAGATACGCAGTATTTT.

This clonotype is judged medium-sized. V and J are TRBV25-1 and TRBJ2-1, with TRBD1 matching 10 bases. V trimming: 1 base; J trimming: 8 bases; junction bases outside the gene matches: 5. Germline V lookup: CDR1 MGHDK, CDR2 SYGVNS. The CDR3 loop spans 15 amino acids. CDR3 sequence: CASSEWDRGRDEQFF. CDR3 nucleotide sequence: TGTGCCAGCAGTGAATGGGACAGGGGCAGGGATGAGCAGTTCTTC.

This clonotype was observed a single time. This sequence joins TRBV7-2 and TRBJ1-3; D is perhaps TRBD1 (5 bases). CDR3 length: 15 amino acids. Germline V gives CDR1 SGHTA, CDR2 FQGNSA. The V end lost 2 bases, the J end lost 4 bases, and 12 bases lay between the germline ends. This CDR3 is CASSLSPGTGNTIYF. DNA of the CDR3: TGTGCCAGCAGCTTATCGCCGGGGACCGGAAACACCATATATTTT. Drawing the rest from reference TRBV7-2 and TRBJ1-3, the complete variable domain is GAGVSQSPSNKVTEKGKDVELRCDPISGHTALYWYRQSLGQGLEFLIYFQGNSAPDKSGLPSDRFSAERTGGSVSTLTIQRTQQEDSAVYLCASSLSPGTGNTIYFGEGSWLTVV.

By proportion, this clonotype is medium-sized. For the CDR3, the DNA is TGTGCCAGTATGGCGGTACTAGCGGGAACAGATACGCAGTATTTT. This codes for CASMAVLAGTDTQYF. This chain joins TRBV19 and TRBJ2-3, with TRBD2 identical over 10 bases. V gave up 7 bases and J gave up 3 bases; unmatched junction bases: 7. CDR1 is LNHDA, CDR2 SQIVND, per germline (reference sequence). This CDR3 is 15 amino acids long.

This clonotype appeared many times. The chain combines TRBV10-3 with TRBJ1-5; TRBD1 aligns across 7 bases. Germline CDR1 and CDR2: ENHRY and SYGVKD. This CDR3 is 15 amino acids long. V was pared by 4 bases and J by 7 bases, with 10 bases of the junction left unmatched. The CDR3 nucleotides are TGTGCCATCAGTGTTGGTCCAGGGGGAAGACAGCCCCAGCATTTT. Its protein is CAISVGPGGRQPQHF.

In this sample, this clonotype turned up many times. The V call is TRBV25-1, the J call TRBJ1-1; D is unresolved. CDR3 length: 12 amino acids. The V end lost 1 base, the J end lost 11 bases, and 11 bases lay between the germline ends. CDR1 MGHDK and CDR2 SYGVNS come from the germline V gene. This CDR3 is CASSESTAAAFF. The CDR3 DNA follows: TGTGCCAGCAGTGAATCGACCGCCGCGGCTTTCTTT.

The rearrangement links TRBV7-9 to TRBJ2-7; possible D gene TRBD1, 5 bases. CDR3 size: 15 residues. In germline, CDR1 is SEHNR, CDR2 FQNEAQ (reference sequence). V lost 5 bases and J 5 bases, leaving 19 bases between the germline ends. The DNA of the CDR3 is TGTGCCAGCAGCCTACCCCCAGGGAAGTGCGACGAGCAGTACTTC. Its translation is CASSLPPGKCDEQYF. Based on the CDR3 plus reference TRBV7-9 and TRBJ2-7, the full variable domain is DTGVSQNPRHKITKRGQNVTFRCDPISEHNRLYWYRQTLGQGPEFLTYFQNEAQLEKSRLLSDRFSAERPKGSFSTLEIQRTEQGDSAMYLCASSLPPGKCDEQYFGPGTRLTVT.

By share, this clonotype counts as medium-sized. CDR3 sequence: CASSAEYEQYF. The DNA for the CDR3 is TGTGCCAGCAGTGCGGAATACGAGCAGTACTTC. The rearrangement links TRBV2 to TRBJ2-7; D call uncertain. Germline CDR1 and CDR2: SNHLY and FYNNEI. V lost 4 bases and J lost 4, with 5 bases in between. There are 11 residues in the CDR3.

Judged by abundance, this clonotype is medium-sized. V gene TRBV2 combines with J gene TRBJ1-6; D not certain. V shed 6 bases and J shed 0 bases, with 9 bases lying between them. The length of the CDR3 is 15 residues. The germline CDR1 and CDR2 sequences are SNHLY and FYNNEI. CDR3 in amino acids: CASSGLSSYNSPLHF. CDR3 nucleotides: TGTGCCAGCAGCGGACTAAGCTCCTATAATTCACCCCTCCACTTT.

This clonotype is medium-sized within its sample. The CDR3 here is CASSQNSVTGELFF. The CDR3 nucleotides read TGTGCCAGCAGCCAAAATAGCGTCACCGGGGAGCTGTTTTTT. The chain has TRBV7-8 and TRBJ2-2; weak D call: TRBD2 (5 bases). Germline values: CDR1 SGHVS, CDR2 FQNEAQ. Trimming cost V 5 bases and J 4 bases, with 11 bases left between them. The CDR3 contains 14 residues.

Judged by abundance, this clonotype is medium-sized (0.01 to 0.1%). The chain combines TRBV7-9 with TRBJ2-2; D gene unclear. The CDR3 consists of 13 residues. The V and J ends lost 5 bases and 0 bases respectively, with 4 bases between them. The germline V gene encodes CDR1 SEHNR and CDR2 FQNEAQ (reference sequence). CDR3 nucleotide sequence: TGTGCCAGCAGCCCTGCGAACACCGGGGAGCTGTTTTTT. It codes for CASSPANTGELFF.

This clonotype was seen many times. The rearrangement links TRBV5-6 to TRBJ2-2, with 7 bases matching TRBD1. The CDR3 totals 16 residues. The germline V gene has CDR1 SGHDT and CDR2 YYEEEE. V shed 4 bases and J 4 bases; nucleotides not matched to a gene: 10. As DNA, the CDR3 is TGTGCCAGCAGCCCCGGGACAGCTGGTCCCACCGGGGAGCTGTTTTTT. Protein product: CASSPGTAGPTGELFF.

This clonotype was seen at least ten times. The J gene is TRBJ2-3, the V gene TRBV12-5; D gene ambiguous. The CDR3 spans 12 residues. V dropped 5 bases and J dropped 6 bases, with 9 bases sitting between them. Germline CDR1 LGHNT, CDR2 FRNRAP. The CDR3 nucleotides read TGTGCTAGTGGTCATAGACTCGATACGCAGTATTTT. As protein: CASGHRLDTQYF.

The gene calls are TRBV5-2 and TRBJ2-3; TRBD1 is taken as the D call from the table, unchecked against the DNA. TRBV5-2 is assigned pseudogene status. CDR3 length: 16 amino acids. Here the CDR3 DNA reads TGTGCCAGCAGCCATTTAAAGGGGTCTCCGCTGGATACGCAGTATTTT. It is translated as CASSHLKGSPLDTQYF.

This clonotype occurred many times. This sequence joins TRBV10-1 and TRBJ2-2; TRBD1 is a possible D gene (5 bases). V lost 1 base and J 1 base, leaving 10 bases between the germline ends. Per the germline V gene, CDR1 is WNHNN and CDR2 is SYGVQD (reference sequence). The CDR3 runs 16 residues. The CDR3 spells CASSEYGRVNTGELFF. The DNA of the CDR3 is TGCGCCAGCAGTGAGTACGGCAGGGTGAACACCGGGGAGCTGTTTTTT.

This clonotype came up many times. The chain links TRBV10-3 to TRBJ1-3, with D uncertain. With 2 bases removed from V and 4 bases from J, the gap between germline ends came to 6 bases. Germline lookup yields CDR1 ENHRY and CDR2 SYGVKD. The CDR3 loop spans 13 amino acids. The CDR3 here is CAISERLGNTIYF. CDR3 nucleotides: TGTGCCATCAGTGAGAGGCTCGGAAACACCATATATTTT.

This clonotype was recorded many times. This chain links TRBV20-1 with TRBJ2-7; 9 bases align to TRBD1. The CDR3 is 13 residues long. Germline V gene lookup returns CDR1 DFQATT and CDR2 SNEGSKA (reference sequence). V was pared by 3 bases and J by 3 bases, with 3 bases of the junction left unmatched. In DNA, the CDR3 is TGCAGTGCTAGGCGACAGGGGGGCTACGAGCAGTACTTC. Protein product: CSARRQGGYEQYF.

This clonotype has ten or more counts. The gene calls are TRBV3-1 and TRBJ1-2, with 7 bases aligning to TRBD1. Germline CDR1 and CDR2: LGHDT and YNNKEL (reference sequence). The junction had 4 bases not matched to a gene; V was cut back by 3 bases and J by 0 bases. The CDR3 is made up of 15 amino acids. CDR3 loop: CASSHGTEPNYGYTF. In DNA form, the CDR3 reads TGTGCCAGCAGCCACGGGACAGAGCCTAACTATGGCTACACCTTC.

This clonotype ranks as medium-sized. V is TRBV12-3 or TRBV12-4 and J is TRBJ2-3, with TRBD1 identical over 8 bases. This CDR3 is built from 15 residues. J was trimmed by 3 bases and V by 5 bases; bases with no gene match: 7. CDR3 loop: CASSPGQVITDTQYF. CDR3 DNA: TGTGCCAGCAGTCCGGGACAGGTTATTACAGATACGCAGTATTTT.

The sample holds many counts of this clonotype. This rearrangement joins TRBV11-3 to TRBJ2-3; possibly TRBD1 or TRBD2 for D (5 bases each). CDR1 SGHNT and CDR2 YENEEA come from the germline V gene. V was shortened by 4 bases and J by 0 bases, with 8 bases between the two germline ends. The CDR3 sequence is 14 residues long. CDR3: CASSSRDSTDTQYF. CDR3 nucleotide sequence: TGTGCCAGCAGCTCAAGGGACAGCACAGATACGCAGTATTTT.

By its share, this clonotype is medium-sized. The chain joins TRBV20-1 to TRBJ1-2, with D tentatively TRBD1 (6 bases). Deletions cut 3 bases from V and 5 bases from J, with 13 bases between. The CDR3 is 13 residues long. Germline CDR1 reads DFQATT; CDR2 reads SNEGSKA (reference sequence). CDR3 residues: CSASEGGRYGYTF. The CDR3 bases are TGCAGTGCTAGTGAGGGGGGCCGGTATGGCTACACCTTC.

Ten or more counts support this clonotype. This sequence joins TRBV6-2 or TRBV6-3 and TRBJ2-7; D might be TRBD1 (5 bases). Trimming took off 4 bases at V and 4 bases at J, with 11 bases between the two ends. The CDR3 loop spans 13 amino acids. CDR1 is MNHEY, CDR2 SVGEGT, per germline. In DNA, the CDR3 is TGTGCCAGCAGTTTCTCGACAGCTTACGAGCAGTACTTC. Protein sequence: CASSFSTAYEQYF.